Given below is one TCR beta chain in context. The antigen remains unidentified. This sample was taken from a study of blood T cells in healthy people across ages. Findings and limits, study-wide: Higher diversity, along with more naive CD4+ cells, distinguished long-lived donors from aged donors. The diversity estimates, figures obtained from one million T cells, were considered underestimates.

Each individual donor underwent a draw of ten milliliters of peripheral blood. The CDR3 runs to 17 residues. V lost 3 bases to trimming and J lost 6 bases, with 23 bases between them. Per germline, CDR1 KGHSH and CDR2 LQKENI. A J-beta primer mix and a sample-barcoded 5' primer were used in a second PCR of about 7 to 12 cycles. With 12 random nucleotides, a template-switch adaptor tagged each individual cDNA molecule. A single record per CDR3 protein comes from TCRdb applying MiXCR to the 5' RACE reads. Of almost 1 million distinct CDR3 sequences detected, 45% to 60% appear once; the ten largest clones hold about 22%.

Sequences were obtained from blood. This chain uses TRBV18 with TRBJ1-2; no clear D. The sequence was obtained from a woman aged 60-75 years in good health. The CDR3 is CASSPGRDVYKSHGYTF. The DNA of the CDR3 is TGTGCCAGCTCACCCGGCCGTGATGTATACAAATCTCATGGCTACACCTTC.